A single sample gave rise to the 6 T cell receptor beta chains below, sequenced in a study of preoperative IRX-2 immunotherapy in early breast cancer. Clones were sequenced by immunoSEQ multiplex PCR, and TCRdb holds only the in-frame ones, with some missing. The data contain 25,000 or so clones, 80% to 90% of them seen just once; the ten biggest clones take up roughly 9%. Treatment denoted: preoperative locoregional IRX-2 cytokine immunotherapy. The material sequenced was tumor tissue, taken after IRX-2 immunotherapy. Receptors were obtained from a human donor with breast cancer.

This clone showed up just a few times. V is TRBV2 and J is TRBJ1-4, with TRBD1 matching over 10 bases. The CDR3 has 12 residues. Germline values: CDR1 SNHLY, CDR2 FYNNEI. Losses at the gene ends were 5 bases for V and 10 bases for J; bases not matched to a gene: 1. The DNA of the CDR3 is TGTGCCAGCAGTTGGACAGGGGGAAAACTGTTTTTT. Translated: CASSWTGGKLFF.

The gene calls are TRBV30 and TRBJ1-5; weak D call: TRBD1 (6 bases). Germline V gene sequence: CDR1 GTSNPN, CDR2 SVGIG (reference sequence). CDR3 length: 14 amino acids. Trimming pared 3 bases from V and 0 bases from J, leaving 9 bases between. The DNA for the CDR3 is TGTGCCTGGAGACAGGGCACTAGCAATCAGCCCCAGCATTTT. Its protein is CAWRQGTSNQPQHF.

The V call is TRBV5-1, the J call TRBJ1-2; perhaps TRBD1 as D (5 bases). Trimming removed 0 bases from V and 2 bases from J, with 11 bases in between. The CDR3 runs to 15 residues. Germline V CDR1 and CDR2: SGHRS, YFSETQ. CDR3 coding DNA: TGCGCCAGCAGCTTGGATCAGGGCAGCAACTATGGCTACACCTTC. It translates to CASSLDQGSNYGYTF.

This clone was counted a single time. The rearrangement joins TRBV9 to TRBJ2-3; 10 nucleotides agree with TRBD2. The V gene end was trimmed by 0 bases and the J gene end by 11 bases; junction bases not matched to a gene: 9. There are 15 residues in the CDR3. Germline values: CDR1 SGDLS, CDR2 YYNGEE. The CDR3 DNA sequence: TGTGCCAGCAGCGTAGAGAGCGGGGGGGCTCATGGGCAGTATTTT. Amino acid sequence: CASSVESGGAHGQYF.

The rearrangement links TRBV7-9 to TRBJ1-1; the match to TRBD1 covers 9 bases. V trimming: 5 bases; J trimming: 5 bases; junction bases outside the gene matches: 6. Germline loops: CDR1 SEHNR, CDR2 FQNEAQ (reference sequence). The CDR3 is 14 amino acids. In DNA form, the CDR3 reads TGTGCCAGCAGCACCCAGACAGGGGGGACTGAAGCTTTCTTT. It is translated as CASSTQTGGTEAFF.

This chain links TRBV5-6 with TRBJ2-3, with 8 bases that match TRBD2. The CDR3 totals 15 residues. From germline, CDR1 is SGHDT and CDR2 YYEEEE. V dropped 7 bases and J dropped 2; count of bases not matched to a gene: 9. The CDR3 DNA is TGTGCCAGCGGGACTCCAGCGGGGGTCACAGATACGCAGTATTTT. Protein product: CASGTPAGVTDTQYF.